This T cell receptor (beta chain) emerged from a study of T-cell reconstitution after alpha-beta-depleted transplantation in children listed by TCRdb under 2016. Background on the whole study: T-cell immune reconstitution after TCRalphabeta/CD19-depleted allogeneic hematopoietic cell transplantation in children was quantitatively tracked in the study by means of TCR repertoire profiling.

With regard to this clonotype: Its recognized antigen is unknown. Base qualities are missing; no much larger clone stands one base away.

Library preparation was by PCR. Sequencing was performed on an Illumina HiSeq 2500. Molecular barcoding was employed in the preparation of TCR libraries, with unique molecular identifiers being used to normalize TCRbeta repertoire quantification. TCRdb handled the public reads itself, with Q25 trimming in fastp and clone calling in MiXCR, and kept productive beta chains. Every entry covers one CDR3 protein and lists the most common genes and DNA from its rows. In this sample the table shows 350,000 to 400,000 distinct CDR3 sequences, approximately 12% of which occur a single time. Roughly 4.5% of the sample lies in the top ten. Its CDR3 holds 16 amino acids, cysteine through phenylalanine. This entry keeps only the CDR3 DNA: 48 bases, framed from base 1. Taken from the germline V gene, the CDR1 and CDR2 loops are MNHEY and SVGEGT. V and J lose 0 bases and 4 bases, and a span of 16 bases separates them.

The chain was built from TRBV6-2 or TRBV6-3 and TRBJ2-7, with a tentative D gene TRBD1 over 7 matching bases. Sequenced here: PBMCs, sampled from the stem cell graft. This TCR was recovered from a human donor who donated a stem cell graft to a child with Fanconi anemia. Read as DNA, the sequence is TGTGCCAGCAGTTACTCGACGGAGGGACAGAGATACGAGCAGTACTTC. Its protein product is CASSYSTEGQRYEQYF.